This T cell receptor beta chain was documented in a study of CD8 T cells in ankylosing spondylitis. Ten or more counts support this clonotype. This CDR3 has 12 residues. V lost 3 bases and J 7 bases, leaving 12 bases between the germline ends. CDR1 is SQVTM and CDR2 is ANQGSEA in the germline V gene. MiXCR, applied by TCRdb to the 5' RACE reads, yields one record per CDR3 protein. The data hold 200,000 or so distinct CDR3 sequences, with 13% observed a single time. V usage is TRBV29-1 and J usage is TRBJ1-1, with D tentatively TRBD1 (6 bases). The specimen was blood, either unsorted or a sorted T cell fraction (not recorded which). This sequence originates from a female donor with ankylosing spondylitis or in good health (not recorded which). The CDR3 DNA sequence: TGCAGCGTTGATGAGGGGGGCAGTGAAGCTTTCTTT. It yields the protein CSVDEGGSEAFF.